This TCR beta chain was identified during a study of blood T cell repertoires in COVID-19. Study summary: Samples of COVID-19 (acute and convalescent) were obtained from the United States, Italy and Spain. Sources were T cells, B-cell-depleted T cells, or PBMCs; the material itself was cDNA or gDNA.

Trimming left V 5 bases short and J 1 base short, with 6 bases between. This CDR3 spans 12 amino acids. Germline V gene lookup returns CDR1 SNHLY and CDR2 FYNNEI. Method: immunoSEQ multiplex PCR; TCRdb's copy keeps in-frame clones and lacks some. The data show about 240,000 clones, with around 83% seen just once and about an eighth held by the top ten. This chain connects TRBV2 to TRBJ2-7; D not certain. The sequencing sample was made of peripheral blood. This clonotype originated in a woman aged 60 to 75 with active or convalescent COVID-19. CDR3 protein: CASSRTSYEQYF. The CDR3, as DNA: TGTGCCAGCAGTCGAACTTCCTACGAGCAGTACTTC.